Following are 14 T cell receptor beta chains from one sample sequenced in a study of low-dose radiotherapy and immunotherapy resistance in tumors. Sample time point: before trial treatment. First-strand cDNA relied on TRAV- and TRBV-specific primers spanning alpha and beta chains. Over approximately 20 PCR cycles, TCRs were amplified from a constant-region primer and V-primer adapter. TCRdb recomputed calls from the reads with MiXCR, one row per CDR3 protein. The sample lists about 60,000 distinct CDR3 sequences, 20% to 25% occurring once. The sequences come from PBMCs, collected before treatment. All receptors derive from a male donor with prostate cancer.

This clonotype was detected ten times or more. The rearrangement uses TRBV5-5 and TRBJ2-3; D not resolved. Trimming shortened V by 0 bases and J by 3 bases, and 2 bases separated the two germline ends. The V gene's germline CDR1 is SGHKS and CDR2 YYEKEE (reference sequence). There are 12 residues in the CDR3. The CDR3 DNA sequence: TGTGCCAGCAGCTTGGATACAGATACGCAGTATTTT. Protein product: CASSLDTDTQYF.

This clonotype was found many times. This chain connects TRBV6-2 or TRBV6-3 to TRBJ2-1; TRBD2 agrees at 7 bases. CDR1 and CDR2 (germline): MNHEY, SVGEGT. The CDR3 is made up of 16 amino acids. The trim removed 5 bases at V and 7 bases at J, leaving 14 bases unmatched. The CDR3 protein is CASSDPGQRGGNEQFF. As DNA, the CDR3 is TGTGCCAGCAGTGACCCGGGCCAGCGGGGAGGTAATGAGCAGTTCTTC.

The chain links TRBV5-1 to TRBJ2-2, with D unresolved. The germline V gene has CDR1 SGHRS and CDR2 YFSETQ. The length of the CDR3 is 16 residues. With 5 bases removed from V and 0 bases from J, the gap between germline ends came to 14 bases. CDR3 sequence reads: CASRPPAGANTGELFF. The CDR3 region has the DNA TGCGCCAGCAGGCCTCCCGCCGGAGCGAACACCGGGGAGCTGTTTTTT.

This clonotype was recorded at least ten times. Here the CDR3 DNA reads TGTGCCAGCAGTCAGGACAGGGCGGCCACCTACGAGCAGTACTTC. As protein: CASSQDRAATYEQYF. This rearrangement joins TRBV6-1 to TRBJ2-7, with 8 bases lining up with TRBD1. J gave up 2 bases and V 5 bases, and 8 bases lay outside the gene matches. Germline assignment: CDR1 MNHNS and CDR2 SASEGT. This CDR3 contains 15 residues.

J is TRBJ2-5 and V is TRBV6-2 or TRBV6-3, with D perhaps assigned TRBD1 or TRBD2 (6 bases each). The CDR3 spans 13 residues. The germline CDR1 and CDR2 sequences are MNHEY and SVGEGT. V lost 11 bases, J lost 5 bases, and 18 bases lay in between. As DNA, the CDR3 is TGTGCCGGCCTACTAGACGGGGGCGAGACCCAGTACTTC. Translated: CAGLLDGGETQYF.

The chain links TRBV19 to TRBJ1-1, with D maybe TRBD1 (6 bases). The CDR3 extends over 14 amino acids. CDR1 is LNHDA, CDR2 SQIVND, per germline (reference sequence). V lost 4 bases and J 1 base, leaving 10 bases between the germline ends. The CDR3 region is CASSNPGQNTEAFF. The CDR3 DNA reads as TGTGCCAGTAGTAACCCGGGACAGAACACTGAAGCTTTCTTT.

The table lists this clonotype with many counts. The chain links TRBV10-3 to TRBJ2-1, with 8 bases fitting TRBD2. The germline CDR1 and CDR2 sequences are ENHRY and SYGVKD. This CDR3 has 17 amino acids. V was clipped by 0 bases and J by 1 base; unmatched bases: 5. CDR3 loop: CAISESKAGASYNEQFF. CDR3 sequence (DNA): TGTGCCATCAGTGAGTCAAAAGCGGGGGCTTCCTACAATGAGCAGTTCTTC.

This clonotype has ten or more counts. This chain uses TRBV28 with TRBJ2-7, with unresolved D. Trimming stripped 7 bases from V and 0 bases from J, with 10 bases between. From germline, CDR1 is MDHEN and CDR2 SYDVKM. The CDR3 has 13 residues. CDR3 residues: CASTRPSSYEQYF. The CDR3 bases are TGTGCCAGCACCAGGCCTAGCTCCTACGAGCAGTACTTC.

In the case of this clonotype: With a much larger clone just one base away, this may be a read error. The conserved closing phenylalanine or tryptophan is absent in this CDR3, likely reflecting a read error. This rearrangement joins TRBV11-2 to TRBJ2-2, with 9 bases fitting TRBD1. The CDR3 has 14 residues. The V and J ends lost 5 bases and 5 bases, in that order; junction bases with no gene match: 3. The germline gives CDR1 SGHAT, CDR2 FQNNGV. CDR3: CASSQQGATGELFL. DNA for the CDR3: TGTGCCAGCAGCCAACAGGGGGCAACCGGGGAGCTGTTTTTA.

In this sample, this clonotype turned up a few times. This likely reflects a read error, since a far larger clone is one base away. The chain employs TRBV20-1 and TRBJ2-7, with TRBD1 matching over 7 bases. Germline-derived CDR1 and CDR2 are DFQATT and SNEGSKA (reference sequence). This CDR3 has 15 amino acids. J was trimmed by 7 bases and V by 0 bases; bases with no gene match: 12. The CDR3 protein is CSARDAQQGGNEQYF. DNA for the CDR3: TGCAGTGCTAGAGATGCCCAGCAAGGGGGCAATGAGCAGTACTTC.

This clonotype has a count of ten or more. The chain employs TRBV7-9 and TRBJ2-7; a possible D gene is TRBD2 (6 bases). This CDR3 region has 16 residues. Per germline, CDR1 SEHNR and CDR2 FQNEAQ (reference sequence). V was shortened by 4 bases and J by 0 bases, with 16 bases between the two germline ends. As DNA, the CDR3 is TGTGCCAGCAGCTCTCCCCCGAGGGGACTCTCCTACGAGCAGTACTTC. Protein sequence: CASSSPPRGLSYEQYF.

This clonotype is medium-sized by share. V and J are TRBV11-2 and TRBJ2-3, with a weak D call TRBD2 (6 bases). This CDR3 contains 15 residues. Trimming stripped 1 base from V and 2 bases from J, with 10 bases between. From germline, CDR1 is SGHAT and CDR2 FQNNGV. The CDR3: CASSLAAGPTDTQYF. The DNA for the CDR3 is TGTGCCAGCAGCTTAGCCGCGGGGCCCACAGATACGCAGTATTTT.

On this clonotype: This is likely an artifact of a read error, given a far larger clone one base away. The rearrangement links TRBV3-1 to TRBJ2-1, with a possible D match to TRBD2 (6 bases). The germline gives CDR1 LGHDT, CDR2 YNNKEL (reference sequence). V was pared by 4 bases and J by 10 bases, with 17 bases between. This CDR3 spans 14 amino acids. CDR3 region: CASSRGGEIYEQFF. Written as DNA, the CDR3 is TGTGCCAGCAGCCGCGGCGGGGAGATCTACGAGCAGTTCTTC.

This clonotype came up many times. The chain joins TRBV29-1 to TRBJ2-2; D gene ambiguous. Deletions cut 4 bases from V and 0 bases from J, with 12 bases between. The CDR3 is 15 residues long. Germline CDR1 reads SQVTM; CDR2 reads ANQGSEA. The CDR3 DNA reads TGCAGCGTTGTTGGCGAGGCTTCGAACACCGGGGAGCTGTTTTTT. Translation: CSVVGEASNTGELFF.